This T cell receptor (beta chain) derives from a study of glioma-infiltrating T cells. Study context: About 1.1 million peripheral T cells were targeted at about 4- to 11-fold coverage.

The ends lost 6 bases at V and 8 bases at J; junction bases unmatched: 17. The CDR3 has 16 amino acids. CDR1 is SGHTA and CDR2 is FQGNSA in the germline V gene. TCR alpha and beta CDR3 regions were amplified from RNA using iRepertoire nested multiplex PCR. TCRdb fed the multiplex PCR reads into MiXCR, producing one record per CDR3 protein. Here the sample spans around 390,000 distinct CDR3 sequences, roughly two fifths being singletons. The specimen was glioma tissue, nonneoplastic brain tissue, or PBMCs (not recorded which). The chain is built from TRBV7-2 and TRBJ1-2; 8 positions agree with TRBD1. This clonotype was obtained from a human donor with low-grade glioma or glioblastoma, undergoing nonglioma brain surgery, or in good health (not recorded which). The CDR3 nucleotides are TGTGCCAGCAGTCTCCAAGGACAGGGACGCACCCGGGGCTACACCTTC. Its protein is CASSLQGQGRTRGYTF.